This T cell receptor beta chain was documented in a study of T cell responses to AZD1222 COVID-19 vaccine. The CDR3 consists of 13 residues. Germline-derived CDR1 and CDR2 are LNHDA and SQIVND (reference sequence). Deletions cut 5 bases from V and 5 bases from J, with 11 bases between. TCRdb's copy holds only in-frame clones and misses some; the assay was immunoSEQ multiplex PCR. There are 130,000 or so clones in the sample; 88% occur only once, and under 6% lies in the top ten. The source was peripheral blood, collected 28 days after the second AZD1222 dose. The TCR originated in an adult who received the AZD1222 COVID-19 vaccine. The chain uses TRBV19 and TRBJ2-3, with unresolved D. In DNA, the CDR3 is TGTGCCAGTAGTTTCCCCAGAGGAGATACGCAGTATTTT. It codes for CASSFPRGDTQYF.